A single sample is the source of the 22 T cell receptor beta chains below, sequenced in a study of TIL therapy for anti-PD-1-resistant metastatic lung cancer. This was the immunoSEQ v3 assay. The table came from immunoSEQ multiplex PCR; TCRdb's copy has only in-frame clones and leaves some out. Among tens of thousands of clones listed, around 63% were seen once. Time point denoted: pre-treatment sample, taken before nivolumab and TIL therapy. The input for sequencing was blood, taken at baseline. The receptors here all came from a person between 30 and 80 years old with non-small cell lung cancer.

This clone has just one count. This chain connects TRBV19 to TRBJ2-5; 7 nucleotides match TRBD2. The CDR3 runs 17 residues. Germline-derived CDR1 and CDR2 are LNHDA and SQIVND (reference sequence). V shed 5 bases and J 2 bases; nucleotides not matched to a gene: 14. The CDR3 DNA reads as TGTGCCAGTAGTGCCCGCCCCTCCCTAGCGGCTCAAGAGACCCAGTACTTC. The encoded protein is CASSARPSLAAQETQYF.

V usage is TRBV11-2 and J usage is TRBJ2-1; no clear D. The germline V and J ends were trimmed by 9 bases and 0 bases, with 21 bases remaining between them. The germline gives CDR1 SGHAT, CDR2 FQNNGV. CDR3 length: 17 amino acids. CDR3 nucleotides: TGTGCCAGTCCCGTAGCCAATCTTGAGAGCTCCTACAATGAGCAGTTCTTC. Its translation: CASPVANLESSYNEQFF.

V usage is TRBV7-9 and J usage is TRBJ1-1; D gene ambiguous. CDR3 length: 11 residues. The V end was cut by 5 bases, the J end by 11 bases, with 12 bases between. CDR1 is SEHNR, CDR2 FQNEAQ, per germline (reference sequence). The CDR3 DNA reads as TGTGCCAGCAGCCCTCACCGTTTGGCTTTCTTT. The encoded protein is CASSPHRLAFF.

The chain employs TRBV10-3 and TRBJ1-1, with TRBD1 matching 11 bases. V was clipped by 10 bases and J by 4 bases; unmatched bases: 5. The CDR3 contains 13 residues. Germline V CDR1 and CDR2: ENHRY, SYGVKD. This chain's CDR3 is CATLGQGGTEAFF. CDR3 nucleotides: TGTGCCACCTTGGGACAGGGGGGCACTGAAGCTTTCTTT.

The chain joins TRBV30 to TRBJ1-5; TRBD1 aligns across 7 bases. Per the germline V gene, CDR1 is GTSNPN and CDR2 is SVGIG (reference sequence). The CDR3 length is 14 residues. J gave up 9 bases and V 1 base, and 9 bases lay outside the gene matches. This chain's CDR3 is CAWSEGAQDRPQHF. Written as DNA, the CDR3 is TGTGCCTGGAGTGAGGGGGCACAGGATCGGCCCCAGCATTTT.

The chain joins TRBV6-6 to TRBJ2-1; possibly TRBD2 for D (6 bases). V lost 2 bases, J lost 6 bases, and 11 bases lay in between. CDR1 is MNHNY and CDR2 is SVGAGI in the germline V gene (reference sequence). The CDR3 has 14 residues. Written as DNA, the CDR3 is TGTGCCAGCAGTTACCGGGGACTCCTCAATGAGCAGTTCTTC. It yields the protein CASSYRGLLNEQFF.

The chain recombines TRBV6-6 with TRBJ1-2; no definite D call. Germline V gives CDR1 MNHNY, CDR2 SVGAGI (reference sequence). This CDR3 region has 13 residues. Trimming left V 7 bases short and J 6 bases short, with 15 bases between. DNA for the CDR3: TGTGCCAGCACCCCTGGTTCCGACAATGGCTACACCTTC. Protein sequence: CASTPGSDNGYTF.

This clone turned up a few times. The CDR3 spells CATKTGTEDGYTF. CDR3 DNA sequence: TGTGCCACTAAAACCGGGACAGAAGATGGCTACACCTTC. This chain links TRBV15 with TRBJ1-2, with 7 bases that match TRBD1. The trim removed 9 bases at V and 6 bases at J, leaving 10 bases unmatched. This CDR3 has 13 residues. Per the germline V gene, CDR1 is LNHNV and CDR2 is YYDKDF (reference sequence).

The chain joins TRBV28 to TRBJ1-2; the match to TRBD1 covers 9 bases. CDR1 and CDR2 (germline): MDHEN, SYDVKM. The CDR3 is 14 amino acids. V shed 6 bases and J 8 bases; nucleotides not matched to a gene: 10. The CDR3 bases are TGTGCCAGCAGGCAGACAGGGGGATTTGACGGCTACACCTTC. Amino acids: CASRQTGGFDGYTF.

The V call is TRBV5-1, the J call TRBJ2-7, with D possibly being TRBD1 (7 bases). V lost 4 bases and J 3 bases, leaving 14 bases between the germline ends. CDR3 length equals 14 residues. CDR1 SGHRS and CDR2 YFSETQ come from the germline V gene. The CDR3 protein is CASSQTGTGYEQYF. The CDR3 region has the DNA TGCGCCAGCAGCCAGACAGGGACTGGCTACGAGCAGTACTTC.

This clone was seen a handful of times. The chain uses TRBV6-6 and TRBJ2-7; D is uncertain. Per the germline V gene, CDR1 is MNHNY and CDR2 is SVGAGI (reference sequence). The CDR3 has 11 residues. Trimming removed 3 bases from V and 4 bases from J, with 4 bases in between. The CDR3 region is CASSYMYEQYF. The CDR3 coding sequence is TGTGCCAGCAGTTATATGTACGAGCAGTACTTC.

J is TRBJ2-5 and V is TRBV5-1, with D perhaps given as TRBD1 or TRBD2 (5 bases each). V was shortened by 3 bases and J by 2 bases, with 14 bases between the two germline ends. The CDR3 is 15 residues long. Per germline, CDR1 SGHRS and CDR2 YFSETQ. CDR3 in amino acids: CASSSSGTPQETQYF. The CDR3 DNA reads TGCGCCAGCAGCTCCTCCGGGACGCCACAAGAGACCCAGTACTTC.

The chain uses TRBV19 and TRBJ1-2; no firm D call. Germline V lookup: CDR1 LNHDA, CDR2 SQIVND (reference sequence). V was pared by 7 bases and J by 5 bases, with 20 bases between. The CDR3 is made up of 15 amino acids. This chain's CDR3 is CASTVDPSTIYGYTF. Here the CDR3 DNA reads TGTGCCAGTACCGTGGATCCCTCAACAATTTATGGCTACACCTTC.

This clone turned up a few times. This chain uses TRBV28 with TRBJ1-4; maybe TRBD1 (5 bases). Per the germline V gene, CDR1 is MDHEN and CDR2 is SYDVKM. The V gene lost 6 bases and the J gene lost 13 bases, with 12 bases spanning the gap. The CDR3 has 11 amino acids. The CDR3 coding sequence is TGTGCCAGCAGGACCGTCGACAGACTGTTTTTT. Translated: CASRTVDRLFF.

The chain is built from TRBV7-2 and TRBJ2-7, with 8 bases lining up with TRBD2. V lost 5 bases, J lost 1 base, and 7 bases stayed unmatched. CDR1 SGHTA and CDR2 FQGNSA come from the germline V gene. The CDR3 is made up of 15 amino acids. The DNA for the CDR3 is TGTGCCAGCAGCCCCAGAGCGGGGGCTTCCTACGAGCAGTACTTC. Translating gives CASSPRAGASYEQYF.

The chain has TRBV19 and TRBJ2-2; 11 nucleotides agree with TRBD2. V shed 0 bases, J shed 4 bases, and the junction held 7 bases outside the gene matches. The CDR3 totals 18 residues. Germline loops: CDR1 LNHDA, CDR2 SQIVND (reference sequence). The CDR3: CASSIEVTSGGPTGELFF. CDR3 bases: TGTGCCAGTAGTATAGAGGTTACTAGCGGGGGTCCCACCGGGGAGCTGTTTTTT.

This chain links TRBV15 with TRBJ1-3; D possibly corresponds to TRBD1 (5 bases). Germline V gene lookup returns CDR1 LNHNV and CDR2 YYDKDF (reference sequence). The CDR3 runs 13 residues. Trimming shortened V by 8 bases and J by 8 bases, and 16 bases separated the two germline ends. The chain's CDR3 is CATQHRGADTIYF. For the CDR3, the DNA is TGTGCCACCCAGCACCGGGGCGCGGACACCATATATTTT. Looking up the rest from reference TRBV15 and TRBJ1-3 gives the full variable domain: DAMVIQNPRYQVTQFGKPVTLSCSQTLNHNVMYWYQQKSSQAPKLLFHYYDKDFNNEADTPDNFQSRRPNTSFCFLDIRSPGLGDTAMYLCATQHRGADTIYFGEGSWLTVV.

This clone turned up a few times. The gene calls are TRBV13 and TRBJ1-2; D is possibly TRBD1 (6 bases). The CDR3 extends over 15 amino acids. Trimming removed 5 bases at V and 2 bases at J, with 15 bases between. CDR1 and CDR2 (germline): PRHDT, FYEKMQ (reference sequence). CDR3 region: CASSPPRQENYGYTF. CDR3 nucleotides: TGTGCCAGCAGCCCCCCCCGACAGGAGAACTATGGCTACACCTTC.

The V gene is TRBV7-2, the J gene TRBJ2-2, with unresolved D. The ends were cut back, 4 bases at V and 3 bases at J, with 6 bases in the middle. Germline lookup yields CDR1 SGHTA and CDR2 FQGNSA. This CDR3 is 13 amino acids long. CDR3 in amino acids: CASSSTYTGELFF. In DNA form, the CDR3 reads TGTGCCAGCAGCTCCACGTACACCGGGGAGCTGTTTTTT.

This clone has just a few counts. The rearrangement uses TRBV7-9 and TRBJ1-5; tentative D call: TRBD1 (6 bases). The germline V and J ends were trimmed by 4 bases and 5 bases, with 9 bases remaining between them. Per the germline V gene, CDR1 is SEHNR and CDR2 is FQNEAQ (reference sequence). CDR3 size: 13 residues. CDR3 sequence: CASSYRDDQPQHF. The CDR3, as DNA: TGTGCCAGCAGCTACAGGGACGATCAGCCCCAGCATTTT. The full variable domain, in which reference TRBV7-9 and TRBJ1-5 provide the parts outside the CDR3, is DTGVSQNPRHKITKRGQNVTFRCDPISEHNRLYWYRQTLGQGPEFLTYFQNEAQLEKSRLLSDRFSAERPKGSFSTLEIQRTEQGDSAMYLCASSYRDDQPQHFGDGTRLSIL.

Here the CDR3 reads CASCEVGYEQYF. CDR3 DNA: TGTGCCAGCTGCGAAGTCGGCTACGAGCAGTACTTC. The rearrangement uses TRBV6-1 and TRBJ2-7; the D is unclear. CDR3 length: 12 amino acids. Per the germline V gene, CDR1 is MNHNS and CDR2 is SASEGT. V was clipped by 8 bases and J by 3 bases, with 11 bases between them.

This chain uses TRBV27 with TRBJ2-1, with unresolved D. In germline, CDR1 is MNHEY, CDR2 SMNVEV (reference sequence). The CDR3 runs 13 residues. Trimming took 3 bases from V and 4 from J, leaving 7 bases between them. The CDR3 here is CASSFVGYNEQFF. CDR3 sequence (DNA): TGTGCCAGCAGTTTTGTAGGGTACAATGAGCAGTTCTTC.